This T cell receptor beta chain was captured in a study of T cell repertoires in urothelial bladder cancer (dated by TCRdb to about 2019). In terms of the full investigation: Of the 12 resected lesions, three were clinical stage cT0, three were cTa, three were cT1, and three were cT2 or greater. In the study, clonality of the TCR repertoire in bladder tumors was compared against clonality in benign bladder inflammation. Twelve patients with bladder lesions who were undergoing transurethral resection were prospectively identified. Some 13 resected bladder lesions were studied, comprising urothelial carcinoma (UC+) and benign (UC-) specimens.

Taken from the germline V gene, the CDR1 and CDR2 loops are SGDLS and YYNGEE. Cut back by 6 bases and 3 bases, the V and J ends lie 15 bases apart. From the cysteine up to the phenylalanine, the CDR3 has a length of 14 residues. Of the read, only the CDR3 DNA is kept; its 42 bases are in frame from base 1. Broader findings and caveats from the paper: In carcinoma specimens, up to 17% of infiltrating lymphocytes were accounted for by a single T-cell clone, compared with more than 1.5% in benign specimens. Urothelial carcinoma specimens had a median of 5,569 T cells, fewer than the median of about 27,000 seen in benign specimens. Median tumor infiltrating lymphocyte percentage was 2% in carcinoma specimens and about 12% in benign specimens.

Details on this clone: This receptor's antigen is unknown. Base qualities are missing; no much larger clone stands one base away.

At transurethral resection, specimens of the bladder lesions were collected and then stored at -80C. From bladder specimens obtained at transurethral resection, DNA was extracted. The TCR beta chain CDR3 region was sequenced with the immunoSEQ assay. Per the source publication's procedure: T-cell fraction, clonal dominance and maximum TCR clone frequency were calculated for each specimen. TCRdb provides this immuneACCESS table in a form limited to in-frame rearrangements. Some clones are lacking; in checked studies, under half of them reflect an unresolved V gene, and why the rest are absent is not known. Clone size and the V and J calls come from that table; the DNA yielded D and trimming. The table for this sample lists about 6,400 clones; over 70% of them were counted only once. About 12% of the sample comes from the top ten.

The V gene is TRBV9 and the J gene is TRBJ1-1; the D segment could be TRBD1, given 6 matching bases. This TCR was sampled from a human donor with urothelial carcinoma. Material for sequencing was tumor-infiltrating cells from bladder cancer. The CDR3 has the sequence CASNGDGGYTEAFF. DNA sequence: TGTGCCAGCAATGGAGATGGGGGCTACACTGAAGCTTTCTTT.